These 11 T cell receptor beta chains were all obtained from the same sample, sequenced in a study of spatial heterogeneity in lung cancer. TCRdb re-called the 5' RACE reads through MiXCR, storing one row per CDR3 protein. Of about 92,000 distinct CDR3 sequences listed, approximately 12% are singletons. Indicated time point: sample taken at primary tumor resection. Sequencing was performed on whole RNA extracted from tumor and nontumor lung tissue, or from frozen PBMC, and the material was left unsorted. Material: PBMCs, obtained at surgery. All receptors come from a male donor with early-stage non-small cell lung cancer.

The chain employs TRBV20-1 and TRBJ1-5; tentatively, D is TRBD1 (6 bases). This CDR3 has 16 residues. V lost 0 bases, J lost 0 bases, and 12 bases lay in between. Germline V gene data show CDR1 as DFQATT and CDR2 as SNEGSKA (reference sequence). CDR3 amino acids: CSAREGTGYSNQPQHF. CDR3 bases: TGCAGTGCTAGAGAGGGAACAGGGTATAGCAATCAGCCCCAGCATTTT.

This clonotype has more than one count but fewer than ten. The chain combines TRBV4-2 with TRBJ2-3; the match to TRBD2 covers 11 bases. CDR3 length: 15 amino acids. Germline V gene lookup returns CDR1 LGHNA and CDR2 YNFKEQ. V was clipped by 8 bases and J by 6 bases; unmatched bases: 10. The CDR3 spells CASQQLAGESDTQYF. CDR3 nucleotide sequence: TGTGCCAGCCAACAACTAGCGGGAGAATCCGATACGCAGTATTTT.

This clonotype was picked up a small number of times. This chain uses TRBV7-2 with TRBJ2-2; no clear D gene. From germline, CDR1 is SGHTA and CDR2 FQGNSA. This CDR3 region has 14 residues. Deletions cut 4 bases from V and 1 base from J, with 7 bases between. As DNA, the CDR3 is TGTGCCAGCAGCTCCCGATTGAACACCGGGGAGCTGTTTTTT. It codes for CASSSRLNTGELFF.

This clonotype was detected ten times or more. CDR3 in amino acids: CASSPAETYEQYF. The CDR3 coding sequence is TGTGCCAGCTCACCGGCCGAGACCTACGAGCAGTACTTC. The chain carries TRBV18 and TRBJ2-7; D is unclear. The CDR3 sequence is 13 residues long. V lost 3 bases, J lost 2 bases, and 8 bases lay in between. From germline, CDR1 is KGHSH and CDR2 LQKENI. Using reference TRBV18 and TRBJ2-7 for the parts outside the CDR3, the full variable domain is NAGVMQNPRHLVRRRGQEARLRCSPMKGHSHVYWYRQLPEEGLKFMVYLQKENIIDESGMPKERFSAEFPKEGPSILRIQQVVRGDSAAYFCASSPAETYEQYFGPGTRLTVT.

The V and J genes are TRBV4-1 and TRBJ1-2; 9 nucleotides line up with TRBD1. Unmatched junction bases numbered 4, after V lost 4 bases and J lost 1 base. The CDR3 has 15 residues. CDR1 is MGHRA and CDR2 is YSYEKL in the germline V gene. The CDR3 is CASSPGQGNNYGYTF. For the CDR3, the DNA is TGCGCCAGCAGCCCAGGACAGGGGAATAACTATGGCTACACCTTC.

This clonotype was observed at least ten times. The chain links TRBV7-9 to TRBJ1-1, with D perhaps matching TRBD1 (5 bases). The germline V gene encodes CDR1 SEHNR and CDR2 FQNEAQ (reference sequence). V shed 4 bases and J shed 8 bases, with 17 bases lying between them. The CDR3 runs 14 residues. This CDR3 is CASSSGGSSTEAFF. The DNA of the CDR3 is TGTGCCAGCAGCTCCGGGGGTAGCTCGACCGAAGCTTTCTTT.

The table lists this clonotype with many counts. The rearrangement links TRBV28 to TRBJ2-7; 10 nucleotides agree with TRBD2. CDR1 is MDHEN and CDR2 is SYDVKM in the germline V gene. Germline trimming cut 1 base from V and 11 bases from J; bases unmatched to any gene: 8. The CDR3 sequence is 14 residues long. CDR3 nucleotides: TGTGCCAGCAGTTTATCAGCGGGAGGGCGAGTTGAGTACTTC. This encodes CASSLSAGGRVEYF.

This clonotype occurred many times. The chain links TRBV6-2 or TRBV6-3 to TRBJ1-5, with TRBD1 as a possible D gene (6 bases). From germline, CDR1 is MNHEY and CDR2 SVGEGT. The CDR3 consists of 14 residues. Trimming shortened V by 7 bases and J by 6 bases, and 16 bases separated the two germline ends. CDR3 in amino acids: CASMEGVWGQPQHF. The DNA of the CDR3 is TGTGCCAGCATGGAGGGGGTCTGGGGTCAGCCCCAGCATTTT.

This clonotype was observed at least ten times. The chain employs TRBV7-8 and TRBJ2-2, with D maybe TRBD1 (5 bases). Germline V gene lookup returns CDR1 SGHVS and CDR2 FQNEAQ. This CDR3 has 15 residues. V lost 5 bases and J 0 bases, leaving 10 bases between the germline ends. The CDR3 sequence is CASSLQVANTGELFF. CDR3 sequence (DNA): TGTGCCAGCAGCCTACAGGTCGCGAACACCGGGGAGCTGTTTTTT. The full variable domain, completed using reference TRBV7-8 and TRBJ2-2, is GAGVSQSPRYKVAKRGQDVALRCDPISGHVSLFWYQQALGQGPEFLTYFQNEAQLDKSGLPSDRFFAERPEGSVSTLKIQRTQQEDSAVYLCASSLQVANTGELFFGEGSRLTVL.

This clonotype was counted only a few times. This chain links TRBV29-1 with TRBJ2-2, with 10 nucleotides matching TRBD1. Germline-derived CDR1 and CDR2 are SQVTM and ANQGSEA. With V trimmed by 7 bases and J by 4 bases, 6 bases remained unmatched. The CDR3 length is 14 residues. The CDR3 DNA reads as TGCAGCGGACGACAGGGGGCGGTCACCGGGGAGCTGTTTTTT. This encodes CSGRQGAVTGELFF.

The chain joins TRBV6-2 or TRBV6-3 to TRBJ1-4; D gene uncertain. Germline V CDR1 and CDR2: MNHEY, SVGEGT. V was trimmed by 4 bases and J by 4 bases, leaving 13 bases between them. This CDR3 spans 15 amino acids. For the CDR3, the DNA is TGTGCCAGCAGTTCATTCGGACGGCTTAATGAAAAACTGTTTTTT. Its protein product is CASSSFGRLNEKLFF.